This T cell receptor beta chain originates from a study of blood T cell repertoires in COVID-19. Generated by immunoSEQ multiplex PCR, the TCRdb table keeps only in-frame clones and is missing some. The sample lists approximately 270,000 clones, approximately 86% occurring once. Germline V gene sequence: CDR1 KGHSH, CDR2 LQKENI. The CDR3 sequence is 14 residues long. Trimming cost V 3 bases and J 3 bases, with 9 bases left between them. V is TRBV18 and J is TRBJ2-1; tentative D call: TRBD2 (5 bases). The sequence was obtained from a man aged 40-55 years with active or convalescent COVID-19. Sequenced input: peripheral blood. The CDR3 here is CASSPLRDYNEQFF. Written as DNA, the CDR3 is TGTGCCAGCTCACCCCTCCGGGACTACAATGAGCAGTTCTTC.